The clone carrying this T cell receptor beta chain was observed a handful of times. Antigen: not known. Indicated time point: sample taken at primary tumor resection. Researchers sequenced whole RNA taken from tumor, nontumor lung or frozen PBMC without sorting. Some 72 TRACERx patients with early, untreated non-small cell lung cancer donated samples. Each molecule of TCR cDNA was tagged with one unique molecular identifier. TCRdb redid the calling of the 5' RACE reads with MiXCR, one entry per CDR3 protein. The sample includes around 24,000 distinct CDR3 sequences, more than 6.5% of them seen just once. The sample comes from a study of spatial heterogeneity in lung cancer. Study details: Consistent detection of more beta-chain than alpha-chain sequences was observed.

Study findings and constraints: Blood carried ubiquitous expanded tumor TCRs more at resection than follow-up.

Trimming stripped 4 bases from V and 4 bases from J, with 7 bases between. The CDR3 runs 12 residues. Germline lookup yields CDR1 LGHDT and CDR2 YNNKEL (reference sequence). The sequenced sample was PBMCs, obtained at surgery. This clonotype was sampled from a male donor with early-stage non-small cell lung cancer. This chain joins TRBV3-1 and TRBJ1-2; a possible D gene is TRBD1 (5 bases). The CDR3, as DNA: TGTGCCAGCAGCCCCGACAGCTATGGCTACACCTTC. Amino acids: CASSPDSYGYTF.